What follows are 24 T cell receptor beta chains derived from one specimen sequenced in a study of cytomegalovirus exposure and HLA in healthy donors. This PCR relied on a set of 60 Vbeta primers and 13 Jbeta primers. Generated by immunoSEQ multiplex PCR, the TCRdb table keeps only in-frame clones and is missing some. The data show over 150,000 clones, around 77% seen once. The source material was PBMCs. These receptors were collected from a woman aged 25 to 39 in good health and CMV-seronegative.

This chain's CDR3 is CASSRTRLAGGNEQFF. CDR3 in DNA: TGTGCCAGCAGCCGGACCAGACTAGCGGGGGGCAATGAGCAGTTCTTC. The rearrangement uses TRBV7-9 and TRBJ2-1, with 13 bases identical to TRBD2. With 5 bases clipped from V and 6 bases from J, the junction kept 7 bases outside the gene matches. The germline V gene encodes CDR1 SEHNR and CDR2 FQNEAQ (reference sequence). The CDR3 covers 16 residues.

The chain recombines TRBV5-1 with TRBJ1-2; 11 bases fit TRBD1. The CDR3 loop spans 16 amino acids. J was trimmed by 8 bases and V by 4 bases; bases with no gene match: 13. Germline CDR1 reads SGHRS; CDR2 reads YFSETQ. CDR3 coding DNA: TGCGCCAGCAGCATGCTCGGACAGGGGGCTACGGGAGGCTACACCTTC. It encodes CASSMLGQGATGGYTF.

This sequence joins TRBV7-9 and TRBJ2-7, with a tentative D call TRBD2 (5 bases). Germline CDR1 and CDR2: SEHNR and FQNEAQ (reference sequence). CDR3 size: 17 residues. Trimming removed 5 bases from V and 0 bases from J, with 20 bases in between. The CDR3 DNA reads as TGTGCCAGCAGCCGGGCCCCCGCGGGCAGAAACTCCTACGAGCAGTACTTC. This encodes CASSRAPAGRNSYEQYF. The full variable domain, its missing parts supplied by reference TRBV7-9 and TRBJ2-7, is DTGVSQNPRHKITKRGQNVTFRCDPISEHNRLYWYRQTLGQGPEFLTYFQNEAQLEKSRLLSDRFSAERPKGSFSTLEIQRTEQGDSAMYLCASSRAPAGRNSYEQYFGPGTRLTVT.

The chain employs TRBV18 and TRBJ1-1; D ambiguous. Deletions cut 0 bases from V and 6 bases from J, with 14 bases between. Germline V gene data show CDR1 as KGHSH and CDR2 as LQKENI. The CDR3 has 15 amino acids. The CDR3, as DNA: TGTGCCAGCTCACCACCGGTAGGAGGGAGGTCTGAAGCTTTCTTT. Translated: CASSPPVGGRSEAFF.

Here the CDR3 reads CASRSTPAGPYNEQFF. As DNA, the CDR3 is TGTGCCAGCAGATCTACCCCAGCGGGGCCCTACAATGAGCAGTTCTTC. The chain has TRBV7-2 and TRBJ2-1; 7 bases are shared with TRBD2. This CDR3 comprises 16 residues. CDR1 SGHTA and CDR2 FQGNSA come from the germline V gene. The junction had 10 bases not matched to a gene; V was cut back by 6 bases and J by 2 bases.

This clone was seen more than once but under ten times. CDR3 in amino acids: CASSYSIRDYEQYF. CDR3 nucleotide sequence: TGTGCCAGCAGTTACTCGATCCGGGACTACGAGCAGTACTTC. The rearrangement joins TRBV6-5 to TRBJ2-7; a weak D match, TRBD2 (5 bases). The germline CDR1 and CDR2 sequences are MNHEY and SVGAGI. The length of the CDR3 is 14 residues. Trimming pared 0 bases from V and 3 bases from J, leaving 9 bases between.

The rearrangement links TRBV7-9 to TRBJ2-2; a weak D match, TRBD2 (6 bases). CDR3 length: 15 amino acids. Trimming stripped 1 base from V and 4 bases from J, with 10 bases between. CDR1 is SEHNR and CDR2 is FQNEAQ in the germline V gene (reference sequence). CDR3 sequence reads: CASSLVLASTGELFF. The CDR3 region has the DNA TGTGCCAGCAGCTTAGTACTAGCTAGCACCGGGGAGCTGTTTTTT. Drawing the rest from reference TRBV7-9 and TRBJ2-2, the complete variable domain is DTGVSQNPRHKITKRGQNVTFRCDPISEHNRLYWYRQTLGQGPEFLTYFQNEAQLEKSRLLSDRFSAERPKGSFSTLEIQRTEQGDSAMYLCASSLVLASTGELFFGEGSRLTVL.

J is TRBJ2-1 and V is TRBV5-1, with TRBD2 identical over 8 bases. The CDR3 spans 15 residues. V gave up 5 bases and J gave up 8 bases; unmatched junction bases: 12. Germline loops: CDR1 SGHRS, CDR2 YFSETQ. Written as DNA, the CDR3 is TGCGCCAGCAGTTCCCTGGAGCGGGAGATCCATGAGCAGTTCTTC. Translating gives CASSSLEREIHEQFF.

This clone was observed a few times. The chain couples TRBV29-1 to TRBJ1-2; D not resolved. CDR3 length: 15 residues. Germline CDR1 SQVTM, CDR2 ANQGSEA. Trimming took off 5 bases at V and 5 bases at J, with 21 bases between the two ends. The CDR3 bases are TGCAGCGTTCCACTAGTTTCGGGCCATAATTATGGCTACACCTTC. Amino acids: CSVPLVSGHNYGYTF. Together with reference TRBV29-1 and TRBJ1-2, the CDR3 gives the full variable domain: SAVISQKPSRDICQRGTSLTIQCQVDSQVTMMFWYRQQPGQSLTLIATANQGSEATYESGFVIDKFPISRPNLTFSTLTVSNMSPEDSSIYLCSVPLVSGHNYGYTFGSGTRLTVV.

This clone appeared once. The J gene is TRBJ1-5, the V gene TRBV27, with 7 bases matching TRBD1. The V gene end was trimmed by 6 bases and the J gene end by 0 bases; junction bases not matched to a gene: 8. From germline, CDR1 is MNHEY and CDR2 SMNVEV (reference sequence). This CDR3 spans 16 amino acids. CDR3 protein: CASRDTGVLSNQPQHF. The CDR3 coding sequence is TGTGCCAGCAGGGATACAGGGGTTCTTAGCAATCAGCCCCAGCATTTT.

This clone has just a few counts. V is TRBV15 and J is TRBJ2-1; D is perhaps TRBD2 (5 bases). The CDR3 covers 17 residues. The germline V gene has CDR1 LNHNV and CDR2 YYDKDF (reference sequence). The V and J ends lost 0 bases and 2 bases respectively, with 14 bases between them. The CDR3 sequence: CATSRDSPLAPYNEQFF. The CDR3 nucleotides read TGTGCCACCAGCAGAGATTCCCCCCTAGCTCCCTACAATGAGCAGTTCTTC.

The CDR3 DNA reads as TGTGCCGGAGGGGTAGCGGGGGTCAACACCGGGGAGCTGTTTTTT. The encoded protein is CAGGVAGVNTGELFF. The chain is built from TRBV30 and TRBJ2-2, with 9 bases aligning to TRBD2. The V segment lost 8 bases and the J segment 2 bases; nucleotides outside the gene matches: 9. CDR1 is GTSNPN and CDR2 is SVGIG in the germline V gene (reference sequence). The CDR3 length is 15 residues.

The V call is TRBV28, the J call TRBJ2-7; the D is unclear. Per germline, CDR1 MDHEN and CDR2 SYDVKM. V lost 3 bases, J lost 1 base, and 4 bases lay in between. This CDR3 is built from 12 residues. The CDR3 loop is CASSFISYEQYF. The CDR3 bases are TGTGCCAGCAGTTTCATTTCCTACGAGCAGTACTTC.

The chain couples TRBV19 to TRBJ1-1; possibly TRBD1 for D (5 bases). There are 13 residues in the CDR3. V lost 8 bases and J 5 bases, leaving 15 bases between the germline ends. Germline CDR1 and CDR2: LNHDA and SQIVND (reference sequence). The DNA for the CDR3 is TGTGCCAGTGGGAACCAGGGAAAGACTGAAGCTTTCTTT. Protein: CASGNQGKTEAFF.

CDR3 DNA sequence: TGTGCCAGCACCGAAAGCGGACGGCGGGCCTCCTACGAGCAGTACTTC. It codes for CASTESGRRASYEQYF. The rearrangement joins TRBV7-2 to TRBJ2-7, with D perhaps matching TRBD2 (5 bases). The V gene lost 7 bases and the J gene lost 0 bases, with 19 bases spanning the gap. This CDR3 has 16 amino acids. CDR1 and CDR2 (germline): SGHTA, FQGNSA.

The chain links TRBV7-9 to TRBJ2-7, with 13 bases lining up with TRBD2. Per the germline V gene, CDR1 is SEHNR and CDR2 is FQNEAQ (reference sequence). The length of the CDR3 is 14 residues. V dropped 7 bases and J dropped 3; count of bases not matched to a gene: 3. The CDR3 nucleotides are TGTGCCAGCAAACTAGCGGGAGGGCTCTACGAGCAGTACTTC. It translates to CASKLAGGLYEQYF.

This clone showed up just once. The chain carries TRBV10-3 and TRBJ2-1; TRBD2 matches at 16 bases. V lost 7 bases and J lost 9; bases outside the gene matches: 6. The CDR3 runs 15 residues. Per germline, CDR1 ENHRY and CDR2 SYGVKD. The CDR3 nucleotides are TGTGCCATCACGGGGACTAGCGGGAGGGCCGCTGAGCAGTTCTTC. This codes for CAITGTSGRAAEQFF.

This chain connects TRBV5-6 to TRBJ1-3; a possible D gene is TRBD1 (6 bases). CDR1 is SGHDT, CDR2 YYEEEE, per germline. The ends were cut back, 4 bases at V and 7 bases at J, with 15 bases in the middle. CDR3 size: 14 residues. The CDR3 region is CASSQTAGANTIYF. The CDR3 DNA sequence: TGTGCCAGCAGCCAGACGGCAGGGGCGAACACCATATATTTT.

The CDR3 coding sequence is TGTGCCAGCAGTTACGCAGGTGAAACTGAAGCTTTCTTT. It is translated as CASSYAGETEAFF. The chain links TRBV6-6 to TRBJ1-1; D is ambiguous. Germline CDR1 is MNHNY and CDR2 is SVGAGI (reference sequence). CDR3 length: 13 residues. The germline V and J ends were trimmed by 2 bases and 5 bases, with 9 bases remaining between them.

The sample holds a few counts of this clone. The chain is built from TRBV10-3 and TRBJ2-2, with 9 bases aligning to TRBD2. With V trimmed by 7 bases and J by 1 base, 4 bases remained unmatched. Looked up from germline, CDR1 is ENHRY and CDR2 is SYGVKD. There are 15 residues in the CDR3. CDR3: CAINSGRLNTGELFF. The CDR3 DNA is TGTGCCATCAACAGCGGGAGGTTGAACACCGGGGAGCTGTTTTTT.

CDR3 bases: TGTGCCTTCATGGGGGGACAGGTCAGCTCCTATAATTCACCCCTCCACTTT. This codes for CAFMGGQVSSYNSPLHF. V is TRBV30 and J is TRBJ1-6, with 8 nucleotides matching TRBD1. Germline trimming cut 7 bases from V and 0 bases from J; bases unmatched to any gene: 11. Per germline, CDR1 GTSNPN and CDR2 SVGIG (reference sequence). This CDR3 has 17 residues.

The rearrangement links TRBV5-1 to TRBJ1-2; D may be TRBD1 (6 bases). Trimming cost V 6 bases and J 7 bases, with 13 bases left between them. The CDR3 covers 12 residues. Per the germline V gene, CDR1 is SGHRS and CDR2 is YFSETQ. The CDR3 DNA sequence: TGCGCCAGCACGGGTGGGGGCTTTGGCTACACCTTC. Its translation: CASTGGGFGYTF.

V and J are TRBV30 and TRBJ2-3, with D perhaps matching TRBD1 (6 bases). CDR1 and CDR2 (germline): GTSNPN, SVGIG (reference sequence). This CDR3 comprises 14 residues. V was shortened by 1 base and J by 5 bases, with 13 bases between the two germline ends. The CDR3 loop is CAWSAGVRGDTQYF. CDR3 bases: TGTGCCTGGAGTGCAGGGGTGCGTGGAGATACGCAGTATTTT.

This rearrangement joins TRBV9 to TRBJ2-1; D gene unclear. The CDR3 length is 14 residues. V was clipped by 0 bases and J by 8 bases, with 12 bases between them. CDR1 and CDR2 from the germline V gene are SGDLS and YYNGEE. CDR3 sequence reads: CASSVGGFLDEQFF. DNA of the CDR3: TGTGCCAGCAGCGTAGGCGGCTTTCTGGATGAGCAGTTCTTC.